This TCR beta chain was captured by sequencing in a study of blood T cell repertoires in COVID-19. Per the authors' pipeline: Reference gene primer amplification in the assay estimated nucleated cell counts. Measured with immunoSEQ multiplex PCR; TCRdb has only the in-frame clones, and not every one. V and J calls and clone size are as listed in that table; D and trimming were resolved from the DNA. This repertoire shows tens of thousands of clones, roughly 90% found once; its top ten account for 2.5% to 3%. Trimming cost V 3 bases and J 7 bases; bases outside gene matches: 10. Germline CDR1 MDHEN, CDR2 SYDVKM. The CDR3 consists of 16 residues. This clone was picked up one time. It was during active infection that Seattle patients were enrolled and then longitudinally followed.

This TCR came from a man between 45 and 60 years old with COVID-19, enrolled during active disease. The sequencing input was peripheral blood. The genes are TRBV28 and TRBJ2-1, with 9 bases matching TRBD2. This chain's CDR3 is CASSLAGSGGFNEQFF. In nucleotides, the CDR3 is TGTGCCAGCAGTTTGGCGGGGAGCGGGGGGTTTAATGAGCAGTTCTTC.